Listed below are T cell receptor beta chains from one sample, sequenced in a study of shared clonotypes between healthy human individuals. Measured with immunoSEQ multiplex PCR; TCRdb has only the in-frame clones, and not every one. The data contain hundreds of thousands of clones, 80% to 95% of them singletons. Sequenced: naive CD8+ T cells sorted from blood. Receptor source: a man between 25 and 39 years old in good health. CDR3s include the opening cysteine and the closing phenylalanine or tryptophan. A D gene is named only where the DNA matches it firmly. Clone size is not always given. Where it is, it says once, few, many or a class for expanded clones.

TRBV28	-	TRBJ2-1	-	TGTGCCAGCAGTACCTTCGGGGGAGCCTACAATGAGCAGTTCTTC	CASSTFGGAYNEQFF
TRBV6-4	few	TRBJ2-1	-	TGTGCCAGCAGTGACTTTAGCGGCAGCTCCTACAATGAGCAGTTCTTC	CASSDFSGSSYNEQFF
TRBV27	once	TRBJ2-7	-	TGTGCCAGCAGTAAGGGGAGCTCCTACGAGCAGTACTTC	CASSKGSSYEQYF
TRBV5-1	-	TRBJ2-1	-	TGCGCCAGCAGTGATCAAGTAACGAGACAGGAGACCCCCTACAATGAGCAGTTCTTC	CASSDQVTRQETPYNEQFF
TRBV5-1	-	TRBJ2-7	TRBD2	TGCGCCAGCAGCTTGGCCTATTGGAGTAGCGGGGTGTCCTACGAGCAGTACTTC	CASSLAYWSSGVSYEQYF
TRBV11-2	once	TRBJ2-3	-	TGTGCCAGCAGCCTAAGAGGTACCAGCACAGATACGCAGTATTTT	CASSLRGTSTDTQYF
TRBV29-1	-	TRBJ2-5	TRBD1	TGCAGCGTTGAATTACAGGGGATAGGGGTCCAAGAGACCCAGTACTTC	CSVELQGIGVQETQYF
TRBV4-1	-	TRBJ2-5	TRBD2	TGCGCCAGCAGCCAAGATAGACTAGCGGGAATCCAAGAGACCCAGTACTTC	CASSQDRLAGIQETQYF
TRBV9	-	TRBJ1-4	TRBD1	TGTGCCAGCAGCGAAGAGGGGGCAGCAACTAATGAAAAACTGTTTTTT	CASSEEGAATNEKLFF
TRBV11-2	-	TRBJ2-7	-	TGTGCCAGCAGCTTAGCGAGCTCCTACGAGCAGTACTTC	CASSLASSYEQYF
TRBV5-1	-	TRBJ2-6	TRBD1	TGCGCCAGCAGCGTGGGACAGGGGGCCCGCTCTGGGGCCAACGTCCTGACTTTC	CASSVGQGARSGANVLTF
TRBV10-3	-	TRBJ2-7	TRBD2	TGTGCCATCAGTGAGGGACTAGCGGGAGTATACGAGCAGTACTTC	CAISEGLAGVYEQYF
TRBV4-1	-	TRBJ2-7	TRBD1	TGCGCCAGCAGCCAAACAGGGGGGGAGCAGTACTTC	CASSQTGGEQYF
TRBV6-5	-	TRBJ1-5	-	TGTGCCAGCAGTTACGGGGCACCCAATCAGCCCCAGCATTTT	CASSYGAPNQPQHF
TRBV7-8	few	TRBJ2-7	TRBD2	TGTGCCAGCAGCTCCCCTTTTACCGGGACTAGCGGGAGGGCCTTCGAGCAGTACTTC	CASSSPFTGTSGRAFEQYF
TRBV6-1	once	TRBJ2-7	TRBD1	TGTGCCAGCATTCTCGCCGGGACAGTCTTCTACGAGCAGTACTTC	CASILAGTVFYEQYF
TRBV25-1	-	TRBJ1-1	-	TGTGCCAGCAGAGATGACAGAAGTAACACTGAAGCTTTCTTT	CASRDDRSNTEAFF
TRBV5-5	-	TRBJ2-7	TRBD1	TGTGCCAGCAGCTTGGACGGGACAGGATACGAGCAGTACTTC	CASSLDGTGYEQYF
TRBV4-1	-	TRBJ2-1	TRBD1	TGCGCCAGCAGCCACCCCGGGGGGACAGGGGGCAATGAGCAGTTCTTC	CASSHPGGTGGNEQFF
TRBV5-5	-	TRBJ2-1	-	TGTGCCAGCAGCTTGCCCCCTTACAATGAGCAGTTCTTC	CASSLPPYNEQFF
TRBV10-2	-	TRBJ2-7	TRBD1	TGCGCCAGCAGCACGACAGGGGAAAGCTCCTACGAGCAGTACTTC	CASSTTGESSYEQYF
TRBV15	-	TRBJ2-3	-	TGTGCCACCAGCAAACGGAGGGCCGAAGATACGCAGTATTTT	CATSKRRAEDTQYF
TRBV28	-	TRBJ1-1	-	TGTGCCAGCACCCCCATCCTTCCAGGGACTGAAGCTTTCTTT	CASTPILPGTEAFF
TRBV28	-	TRBJ2-5	-	TGTGCCAGCAGTTTCGGAGGGAACGACCAAGAGACCCAGTACTTC	CASSFGGNDQETQYF
TRBV5-4	-	TRBJ2-5	TRBD2	TGTGCCAGCAGCTTTAGGTTTCTTCGGGAGGGCCGCGAGACCCAGTACTTC	CASSFRFLREGRETQYF
TRBV23-1	-	TRBJ1-1	-	TGCGCCAGCACCCCCCACGGGGCCGGGGCGTTGAACACTGAAGCTTTCTTT	CASTPHGAGALNTEAFF
TRBV21-1	-	TRBJ2-7	-	TGTGCCAGCAGCAAAGCCGACAGGGAAAACGAGCAGTACTTC	CASSKADRENEQYF
TRBV10-3	-	TRBJ1-1	-	TGTGCCACCGGGGCGGCGAACACTGAAGCTTTCTTT	CATGAANTEAFF
TRBV30	-	TRBJ2-7	-	TGTGCCTGGCGGGACACCTCCTACGAGCAGTACTTC	CAWRDTSYEQYF
TRBV25-1	-	TRBJ2-5	-	TGTGCCAGCAGTGAGAACTCAGAGACCCAGTACTTC	CASSENSETQYF
TRBV11-2	-	TRBJ2-1	-	TGTGCCAGCAGCTCGGACGTCTTTGAGACCAAAAAGAATGAGCAGTTCTTC	CASSSDVFETKKNEQFF
TRBV11-2	-	TRBJ2-7	-	TGTGCCAGCAGCTTAGCTACAAGGGCGGCCTACGAGCAGTACTTC	CASSLATRAAYEQYF
TRBV19	-	TRBJ2-2	-	TGTGCCAGTAGTACCGCGGGCTATGGGACCGGGGAGCTGTTTTTT	CASSTAGYGTGELFF
TRBV7-9	-	TRBJ2-7	-	TGTGCCAGCAGTTCCCAAGGACAGACCTACGAGCAGTACTTC	CASSSQGQTYEQYF
TRBV2	-	TRBJ2-2	-	TGTGCCAGCAGTGCCGGGGAGCTGTTTTTT	CASSAGELFF
TRBV27	-	TRBJ2-3	TRBD2	TGTGCCAGCAGTTTAGTGGGGACTAGCGGAAAAGAGGCAGATACGCAGTATTTT	CASSLVGTSGKEADTQYF
TRBV5-6	-	TRBJ1-1	-	TGTGCCAGCAGCTACCGGAACACTGAAGCTTTCTTT	CASSYRNTEAFF
TRBV11-3	-	TRBJ2-1	TRBD1	TGTGCCAGCAGCCTCCGGACAGGGCGGAATGAGCAGTTCTTC	CASSLRTGRNEQFF
TRBV7-2	-	TRBJ1-5	-	TGTGCCAGCAGCTTAGCCGGGAACGGTAGCAATCAGCCCCAGCATTTT	CASSLAGNGSNQPQHF
TRBV28	-	TRBJ1-5	TRBD1	TGTGCCAGCAGTTTATTCGGACAGGGAAGTCAGCCCCAGCATTTT	CASSLFGQGSQPQHF
TRBV2	-	TRBJ2-1	-	TGTGCCAGCAGTGAAGCTCCCGGGAGTAGAGATGAGCAGTTCTTC	CASSEAPGSRDEQFF
TRBV15	-	TRBJ2-7	-	TGTGCCACCAGTGCCCCCGCGTTTTACGAGCAGTACTTC	CATSAPAFYEQYF
TRBV7-2	-	TRBJ1-1	-	TGTGCCAGCAGCTTAGAGCCCAGGGGAGTAACAAGGGAAGCTTTCTTT	CASSLEPRGVTREAFF
TRBV15	few	TRBJ1-2	-	TGTGCCACCAGCAGAGATCCCGACAGTCAACGCTACACCTTC	CATSRDPDSQRYTF
TRBV7-2	-	TRBJ2-3	-	TGTGCCAGCAGCTTGGGACCCCTCACAGATACGCAGTATTTT	CASSLGPLTDTQYF
TRBV11-3	-	TRBJ2-3	TRBD2	TGTGCCAGCAGCCCCAGGACTAGCGGGAGTACAGATACGCAGTATTTT	CASSPRTSGSTDTQYF
TRBV27	-	TRBJ1-3	TRBD1	TGTGCCAGCAGTTGGGACAGGGCTGGAAACACCATATATTTT	CASSWDRAGNTIYF
TRBV6-1	-	TRBJ2-7	-	TGTGCCAGCAGTGTACCCTACGAGCAGTACTTC	CASSVPYEQYF
TRBV7-3	-	TRBJ2-1	-	TGTGCCAGCAGCCTAGGGGGGCTTTCCTACAATGAGCAGTTCTTC	CASSLGGLSYNEQFF
TRBV5-1	-	TRBJ1-1	TRBD1	TGCGCCAGCAGCTCCGGGACAGGCAACACTGAAGCTTTCTTT	CASSSGTGNTEAFF
TRBV10-3	-	TRBJ2-7	TRBD2	TGTGCCACTCTGGGACTATCCGTTTACGAGCAGTACTTC	CATLGLSVYEQYF
TRBV5-1	-	TRBJ2-5	-	TGCGCCAGCAGCTTGGTAGTCAGATCAGGCCAAGAGACCCAGTACTTC	CASSLVVRSGQETQYF
TRBV7-9	-	TRBJ2-3	-	TGTGCCAGCAGCTTAACAGATTATAGCACAGATACGCAGTATTTT	CASSLTDYSTDTQYF